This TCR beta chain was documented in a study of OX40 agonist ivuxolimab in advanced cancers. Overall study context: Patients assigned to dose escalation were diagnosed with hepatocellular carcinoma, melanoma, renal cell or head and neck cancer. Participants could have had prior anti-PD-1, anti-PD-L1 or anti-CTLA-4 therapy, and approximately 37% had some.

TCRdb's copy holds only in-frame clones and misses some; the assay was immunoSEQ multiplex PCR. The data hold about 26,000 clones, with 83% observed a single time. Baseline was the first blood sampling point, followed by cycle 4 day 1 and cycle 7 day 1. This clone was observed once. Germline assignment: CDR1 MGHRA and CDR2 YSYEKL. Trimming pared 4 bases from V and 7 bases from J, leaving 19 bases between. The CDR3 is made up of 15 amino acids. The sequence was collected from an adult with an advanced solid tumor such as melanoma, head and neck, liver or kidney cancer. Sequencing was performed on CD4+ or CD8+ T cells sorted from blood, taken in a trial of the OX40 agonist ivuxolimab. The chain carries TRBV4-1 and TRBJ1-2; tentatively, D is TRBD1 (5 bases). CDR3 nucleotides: TGCGCCAGCAGCCGCCCCGCGGGGGATATCGCTGGCTACACCTTC. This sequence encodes CASSRPAGDIAGYTF.